Below, one T cell receptor beta chain is given with its context. The antigen is unknown. TCRdb processed the 5' RACE reads anew with MiXCR; each CDR3 protein has one entry. The profile shows about 20,000 distinct CDR3 sequences, roughly 71% of them singletons. This sample is part of a study of identical twins. Study-level points and caveats: Fewer insertions characterized abundant cord blood beta clonotypes, whereas memory repertoires showed none.

The receptor was isolated from a woman younger than 30 in good health. This table probably holds off-target reads from a library built for another chain. The specimen was memory (CD45RO+) T cells sorted from blood.

The CDR3 DNA follows: TGTGCCAGCAGCTTAGAGGTAGCGGGATCCTCCTACAATGAGCAGTTCTTC. Translation gives CASSLEVAGSSYNEQFF. The chain combines TRBV7-8 with TRBJ2-1, with 8 nucleotides matching TRBD2. The CDR3 runs to 17 residues. With 1 base clipped from V and 0 bases from J, the junction kept 5 bases outside the gene matches. Germline CDR1 and CDR2: SGHVS and FQNEAQ.